One and the same sample provided the 22 T cell receptor beta chains below, sequenced in a study of regulatory dendritic cells for organ transplantation. Clones were read by immunoSEQ multiplex PCR, and TCRdb kept only the in-frame ones, dropping some. The sample consists of fewer than 40,000 clones, roughly nine tenths of them appearing once. Material for sequencing was naive CD4+ T cells from blood. Subset described: CD45RA+ naive T cells. These receptors were obtained from a human donor in good health.

The chain combines TRBV19 with TRBJ2-1, with 7 bases identical to TRBD2. Germline trimming cut 7 bases from V and 7 bases from J; bases unmatched to any gene: 16. Germline CDR1 reads LNHDA; CDR2 reads SQIVND (reference sequence). The CDR3 runs to 16 residues. The CDR3 protein is CASTLVGEGLGNEQFF. CDR3 sequence (DNA): TGTGCCAGTACCCTTGTCGGGGAGGGCCTCGGGAATGAGCAGTTCTTC.

The rearrangement joins TRBV6-6 to TRBJ2-5; weak D call: TRBD1 (6 bases). Germline lookup yields CDR1 MNHNY and CDR2 SVGAGI (reference sequence). Trimming took off 2 bases at V and 5 bases at J, with 15 bases between the two ends. There are 15 residues in the CDR3. The CDR3 DNA reads as TGTGCCAGCAGTTACCTACTCAGGGGTGAGGAGACCCAGTACTTC. Amino acids: CASSYLLRGEETQYF.

The genes are TRBV6-6 and TRBJ2-5; 12 bases match TRBD2. The CDR3 consists of 16 residues. Trimming cost V 7 bases and J 5 bases; bases outside gene matches: 11. From germline, CDR1 is MNHNY and CDR2 SVGAGI (reference sequence). This chain's CDR3 is CASTLTSGRTSETQYF. The DNA of the CDR3 is TGTGCCAGCACCCTGACTAGCGGGAGAACTAGCGAGACCCAGTACTTC.

Here the CDR3 reads CASSGLNSYGYTF. As DNA, the CDR3 is TGTGCCAGCAGCGGACTGAACAGCTATGGCTACACCTTC. J is TRBJ1-2 and V is TRBV7-9; D remains ambiguous. Germline-derived CDR1 and CDR2 are SEHNR and FQNEAQ (reference sequence). V was shortened by 5 bases and J by 4 bases, with 11 bases between the two germline ends. The length of the CDR3 is 13 residues.

This chain connects TRBV30 to TRBJ2-5; TRBD2 matches 9 bases. Germline loops: CDR1 GTSNPN, CDR2 SVGIG (reference sequence). The CDR3 contains 18 residues. The V segment lost 0 bases and the J segment 2 bases; nucleotides outside the gene matches: 13. CDR3 nucleotide sequence: TGTGCCTGGAGTGTAGGGTGGTTAGCGGGGGCCAAACAAGAGACCCAGTACTTC. It yields the protein CAWSVGWLAGAKQETQYF.

The chain is built from TRBV18 and TRBJ2-5, with 7 bases identical to TRBD1. V shed 4 bases and J 1 base; nucleotides not matched to a gene: 6. Germline V gene lookup returns CDR1 KGHSH and CDR2 LQKENI. The CDR3 consists of 15 residues. CDR3 bases: TGTGCCAGCTCACGAAGGGACAGACCCCAAGAGACCCAGTACTTC. This sequence encodes CASSRRDRPQETQYF. Full variable domain (remainder filled in from reference TRBV18 and TRBJ2-5): NAGVMQNPRHLVRRRGQEARLRCSPMKGHSHVYWYRQLPEEGLKFMVYLQKENIIDESGMPKERFSAEFPKEGPSILRIQQVVRGDSAAYFCASSRRDRPQETQYFGPGTRLLVL.

The rearrangement uses TRBV7-2 and TRBJ2-3; D is ambiguous. The CDR3 totals 15 residues. CDR1 is SGHTA and CDR2 is FQGNSA in the germline V gene. With 4 bases removed from V and 0 bases from J, the gap between germline ends came to 11 bases. The CDR3 spells CASSSVVRSTDTQYF. CDR3 coding DNA: TGTGCCAGCAGCTCCGTTGTCCGCAGCACAGATACGCAGTATTTT. The full variable domain, with the rest looked up from reference TRBV7-2 and TRBJ2-3, is GAGVSQSPSNKVTEKGKDVELRCDPISGHTALYWYRQSLGQGLEFLIYFQGNSAPDKSGLPSDRFSAERTGGSVSTLTIQRTQQEDSAVYLCASSSVVRSTDTQYFGPGTRLTVL.

V gene TRBV25-1 combines with J gene TRBJ1-4, with TRBD1 as a possible D gene (5 bases). Looked up from germline, CDR1 is MGHDK and CDR2 is SYGVNS. Trimming removed 3 bases at V and 4 bases at J, with 9 bases between. The CDR3 sequence is 14 residues long. The CDR3 region is CASSDAGGNEKLFF. As DNA, the CDR3 is TGTGCCAGCAGTGACGCCGGGGGTAATGAAAAACTGTTTTTT.

This clone is a singleton in its sample. The V gene is TRBV18, the J gene TRBJ1-1; D is ambiguous. The CDR3 is made up of 13 amino acids. Between the trimmed V and J ends, which lost 7 bases and 7 bases, there was a span of 16 bases. CDR1 KGHSH and CDR2 LQKENI come from the germline V gene. The CDR3 DNA follows: TGTGCCAGCTTCCCGACCAGGAGGGTTGAAGCTTTCTTT. Protein product: CASFPTRRVEAFF. Using reference TRBV18 and TRBJ1-1 for the parts outside the CDR3, the full variable domain is NAGVMQNPRHLVRRRGQEARLRCSPMKGHSHVYWYRQLPEEGLKFMVYLQKENIIDESGMPKERFSAEFPKEGPSILRIQQVVRGDSAAYFCASFPTRRVEAFFGQGTRLTVV.

This chain joins TRBV27 and TRBJ1-1, with TRBD1 matching over 9 bases. Per germline, CDR1 MNHEY and CDR2 SMNVEV (reference sequence). CDR3 length equals 16 residues. V was clipped by 5 bases and J by 4 bases; unmatched bases: 11. CDR3 coding DNA: TGTGCCAGCAGTCTAATGACGGACAGGGGAAGCACTGAAGCTTTCTTT. It codes for CASSLMTDRGSTEAFF.

The chain uses TRBV30 and TRBJ2-2; 7 nucleotides match TRBD2. This CDR3 has 15 residues. Looked up from germline, CDR1 is GTSNPN and CDR2 is SVGIG (reference sequence). With V trimmed by 1 base and J by 6 bases, 8 bases remained unmatched. The CDR3 nucleotides read TGTGCCTGGAGTGACGGGGGGACGGTATCCGGGGAGCTGTTTTTT. Its protein is CAWSDGGTVSGELFF.

This sequence joins TRBV7-9 and TRBJ1-6; maybe TRBD1 (5 bases). The CDR3 contains 14 residues. Trimming shortened V by 3 bases and J by 9 bases, and 12 bases separated the two germline ends. Germline V CDR1 and CDR2: SEHNR, FQNEAQ (reference sequence). The CDR3 bases are TGTGCCAGCAGCTTTTTTCAGGGATCTTCACCCCTCCACTTT. This codes for CASSFFQGSSPLHF.

The rearrangement links TRBV9 to TRBJ2-3; tentatively, D is TRBD2 (5 bases). Germline values: CDR1 SGDLS, CDR2 YYNGEE. V was trimmed by 3 bases and J by 3 bases, leaving 5 bases between them. CDR3 length equals 12 residues. CDR3 sequence (DNA): TGTGCCAGCAGCGGGAGGACAGATACGCAGTATTTT. Translating gives CASSGRTDTQYF.

The gene calls are TRBV7-2 and TRBJ1-2; 7 bases map to TRBD1. V was pared by 5 bases and J by 4 bases, with 7 bases of the junction left unmatched. The CDR3 is 14 amino acids. Germline CDR1 is SGHTA and CDR2 is FQGNSA. The CDR3 DNA sequence: TGTGCCAGCAGCCAAGCCGGGACAGCCTATGGCTACACCTTC. It codes for CASSQAGTAYGYTF.

CDR3 protein: CARANPLAGEVGETQYF. CDR3 sequence (DNA): TGCGCCAGAGCAAACCCACTAGCGGGAGAAGTTGGAGAGACCCAGTACTTC. The chain joins TRBV10-1 to TRBJ2-5; 11 bases map to TRBD2. The CDR3 has 17 residues. J lost 4 bases, V lost 9 bases, and 16 bases had no gene match. CDR1 and CDR2 (germline): WNHNN, SYGVQD (reference sequence).

The chain recombines TRBV4-3 with TRBJ1-2, with a tentative D call TRBD1 (5 bases). Germline loops: CDR1 LGHNA, CDR2 YSLEER. Trimming removed 0 bases at V and 4 bases at J, with 12 bases between. This CDR3 is built from 15 residues. CDR3 loop: CASSQDPRDPYGYTF. CDR3 nucleotide sequence: TGCGCCAGCAGCCAAGATCCCAGGGACCCCTATGGCTACACCTTC.

This clone appeared once. V usage is TRBV7-9 and J usage is TRBJ2-1; 9 nucleotides match TRBD1. With 5 bases clipped from V and 8 bases from J, the junction kept 4 bases outside the gene matches. Germline V gives CDR1 SEHNR, CDR2 FQNEAQ (reference sequence). The CDR3 runs 13 residues. The chain's CDR3 is CASSQTGGDEQFF. CDR3 DNA sequence: TGTGCCAGCAGCCAAACAGGGGGCGATGAGCAGTTCTTC.

J is TRBJ2-1 and V is TRBV7-2; 7 nucleotides match TRBD1. Trimming at V came to 5 bases and at J to 11 bases, leaving 9 bases not matched to a gene. This CDR3 has 13 amino acids. CDR1 SGHTA and CDR2 FQGNSA come from the germline V gene. Here the CDR3 reads CASSLDGQAKQFF. The CDR3 DNA reads TGTGCCAGCAGCCTGGACGGACAGGCGAAGCAGTTCTTC.

The chain combines TRBV13 with TRBJ2-4, with a tentative D call TRBD2 (6 bases). Germline assignment: CDR1 PRHDT and CDR2 FYEKMQ (reference sequence). The CDR3 length is 14 residues. V lost 4 bases to trimming and J lost 9 bases, with 16 bases between them. The CDR3 reads CASSWTGLAGIQYF. The CDR3 DNA reads as TGTGCCAGCAGCTGGACGGGACTCGCAGGCATTCAGTACTTC.

CDR3 in amino acids: CASSLISANEQFF. In DNA, the CDR3 is TGTGCCAGCAGCTTAATTTCGGCCAATGAGCAGTTCTTC. The V call is TRBV7-3, the J call TRBJ2-1; D remains ambiguous. V was trimmed by 1 base and J by 6 bases, leaving 7 bases between them. This CDR3 has 13 amino acids. CDR1 SGHTA and CDR2 FQGTGA come from the germline V gene.

The rearrangement uses TRBV18 and TRBJ2-5; the match to TRBD1 covers 7 bases. Germline values: CDR1 KGHSH, CDR2 LQKENI. The CDR3 length is 13 residues. The V gene end was trimmed by 5 bases and the J gene end by 2 bases; junction bases not matched to a gene: 2. The DNA for the CDR3 is TGTGCCAGCTCAACAGGGGATCAAGAGACCCAGTACTTC. Its protein is CASSTGDQETQYF.

This chain links TRBV2 with TRBJ2-2, with D tentatively TRBD1 (6 bases). V was trimmed by 1 base and J by 5 bases, leaving 11 bases between them. The CDR3 contains 15 residues. CDR1 and CDR2 from the germline V gene are SNHLY and FYNNEI. DNA of the CDR3: TGTGCCAGCAGTGAAGAGGGGGTTAGTACCGGGGAGCTGTTTTTT. This gives the protein CASSEEGVSTGELFF.